The source of this TCR beta chain is a study of blood T cell repertoires in COVID-19. Study-wide context: Material from acute and convalescent COVID-19 was sourced from the United States, Italy and Spain. In each case, the material was cDNA or gDNA derived from T cells, B-cell-depleted T cells, or PBMCs.

Germline V gene sequence: CDR1 GTSNPN, CDR2 SVGIG (reference sequence). The V gene end was trimmed by 1 base and the J gene end by 8 bases; junction bases not matched to a gene: 2. The CDR3 is 13 amino acids. In the authors' workflow: Scientists estimated how many nucleated cells there were by amplifying reference gene primers. Method: immunoSEQ multiplex PCR; TCRdb's copy keeps in-frame clones and lacks some. V and J calls and clone size follow that table, whereas D and trimming were derived from the DNA. Among more than 200,000 clones listed, approximately 80% were seen once. Sequencing input: peripheral blood. J is TRBJ1-4 and V is TRBV30; 9 bases line up with TRBD1. This clonotype was obtained from a man aged 40-49 years with acute or convalescent COVID-19. The CDR3 region is CAWSDRGQEKLFF. CDR3 nucleotide sequence: TGTGCCTGGAGTGACAGGGGGCAGGAAAAACTGTTTTTT.